Detailed here is one T cell receptor beta chain. The clone's antigen remains unknown. No clone much larger than this one lies a single base away; base qualities are absent. The data stem from a study of identical twins (dated by TCRdb to the mid-2010s). Regarding the complete study: To test whether fetal clonotypes persist, this study deep-sequenced TCR alpha and beta repertoires from monozygotic twins, from unrelated adults of various ages, and from cord blood. To rule out contamination, the twin experiments were replicated at different times with different library preparation protocols. General findings and caveats noted by the study authors: Fewer insertions were carried by abundant cord blood beta clonotypes, a similar but weaker trend appeared in young adult naive repertoires, and no such trend appeared in memory repertoires. Zero-insertion analyses could be partly confounded by invariant T cells such as MAIT and iNKT, though diverse VJ usage argued against such confounding for most clonotypes. Conclusions relied on cross-sectional statistical analysis, since the same donors could not be followed over many years. Compared with coincidental sharing between unrelated individuals, out-of-frame TCR alpha sequences shared between twins showed an excess of sequences with low generation probability. In beta out-of-frame sequences, excess twin sharing was weaker, because having fewer shared sequences lowered the signal-to-noise ratio. In monozygotic twins, out-of-frame TCR alpha sharing was systematically underestimated by recombination models, although the models agreed with sharing between unrelated individuals.

The library was made by 5' RACE. Sequencing used an Illumina HiSeq 2000. Template switching introduced a universal primer binding site; the final cDNA contained a unique molecular identifier, enabling accurate counting of TCR cDNA molecules. Specific primers in the conserved constant-segment region were used to synthesize first-strand cDNA for TCR alpha and beta chains. To control for contamination, every cDNA library was double barcoded, receiving both a SMART-Mk sample barcode and Illumina barcodes. TruSeq adapter sequences along with Illumina sample barcodes were introduced in two successive PCR steps. The TCR alpha and beta cDNA libraries were sequenced on the Illumina HiSeq platform using custom primers. Turning to the authors' computational methods: MiGEC processed the raw reads to extract unique molecular identifiers, while MiXCR was used to determine the CDR3 positions. Recombination models were inferred per individual with the repgenHMM and IGoR tools using an EM algorithm. Shared clonotypes were analyzed with the tcR package in R, and sharing was normalized by the product of cloneset sizes. To study raw recombination without the effects of thymic and clonal selection, out-of-frame nonproductive sequences were analyzed. Clones were called with MiXCR by TCRdb after fastp trimmed the public reads at Q25, and only in-frame beta chains were retained. Rows with a matching CDR3 protein are joined into one entry that keeps the most common DNA and genes. V and J calls and clone size were set by TCRdb, not the authors. The sample includes 200,000 to 300,000 distinct CDR3 sequences, with about 13% observed a single time. About 3.9% of the sample is in the top ten clones.

CDR1 and CDR2 (LGHNA, YNFKEQ) derive from the germline V gene. The CDR3, cysteine through phenylalanine, is 19 amino acids long. Just the 57-base CDR3 DNA is kept, in frame starting at base 1. The germline V end is reduced by 0 bases and the J end by 6 bases; junction bases left unmatched: 16. Only healthy Caucasian donors were included. The twin cohort consisted of three pairs of female monozygotic twins, all aged roughly 18 to 29 years. Miltenyi CD45RO+ enrichment and human naive T-cell isolation kits were used to isolate memory (CD45RO+) and naive T cells from PBMC. The sample was also reused in another study, on yellow fever vaccine responses in identical twins. The second publication reports: According to the authors, the vaccine-induced T cell response in identical twins seemed to be partly convergent and partly specific to each individual. The study precisely tracked vaccine-responding T cell clones in identical twins.

The TCR sequence derives from a woman under 30 in good health. The sequence is built from TRBV4-2 and TRBJ2-1, with TRBD2 matching 8 junction bases. The sequencing input was memory (CD45RO+) T cells sorted from blood. The cell subset or site tag for this specimen amounts to: CD45RO+ enriched T cells. The CDR3 has the sequence CASSQDFGGRRKGFNEQFF. The nucleotides read TGTGCCAGCAGCCAAGATTTCGGCGGGAGGAGAAAAGGGTTCAATGAGCAGTTCTTC.